This entry describes one T cell receptor (beta chain). Its antigen is not known. The method was immunoSEQ multiplex PCR; TCRdb's version includes in-frame clones alone and lacks a portion of them. The data show roughly 200,000 clones, around 92% seen once. This sample stems from a study of T cell responses to AZD1222 COVID-19 vaccine. General study points: Rises in breadth and depth of Spike-specific TCRs came after two AZD1222 doses. Donors in the cohort were predominantly white British and more often female, and clonal diversity was possibly underestimated. There were vaccine-associated CD4 TCRs across spike, dominant at 160-218 and 743-854.

V trimming: 4 bases; J trimming: 4 bases; junction bases outside the gene matches: 11. There are 17 residues in the CDR3. Germline values: CDR1 LGHNA, CDR2 YNFKEQ. The chain recombines TRBV4-2 with TRBJ2-2, with TRBD2 matching 8 bases. The sample consisted of peripheral blood, taken on day 0 of AZD1222 vaccination. The TCR was taken from an adult in good health. The CDR3, as DNA: TGTGCCAGCAGCCTCTCTACCGGGGGGGCCGGCACCGGGGAGCTGTTTTTT. It encodes CASSLSTGGAGTGELFF.